This TCR beta chain was sequenced during a study of T cell repertoires in cytomegalovirus infection. On the study more broadly: Both a matching HLA type and CMV infection were indicated by public TCR beta signatures.

TCRdb ran MiXCR on the reads and lists one entry per CDR3 protein. This table has more than 350,000 distinct CDR3 sequences, roughly a third appearing once. This CDR3 has 14 residues. The V gene's germline CDR1 is LNHDA and CDR2 SQIVND (reference sequence). The V end lost 4 bases, the J end lost 16 bases, and 23 bases lay between the germline ends. Source material: PBMCs. The V gene is TRBV19, the J gene TRBJ1-5; D possibly corresponds to TRBD1 (5 bases). The sequence was obtained from a human donor in good health (CMV status not recorded). Some clones in this sample may be carry-over from other donors' samples. CDR3 amino acids: CASSTLPPGTLKHF. The CDR3 bases are TGTGCCAGTAGTACTCTCCCACCCGGGACCCTCAAACATTTT.